A selection of T cell receptor beta chains follows, all from one sample in a study of identical twins. TCRdb reanalysed the 5' RACE reads using MiXCR and keeps one entry per CDR3 protein. The sample has under 300,000 distinct CDR3 sequences; over 12% are singletons. What was sequenced was memory (CD45RO+) T cells sorted from blood. The receptors originated from a woman under 30 in good health. The CDR3 runs from the conserved cysteine through the conserved F or W. D genes are given only for firm matches. Rows give clone size only sometimes, using once, few, many, or a class for an expanded clone.

TRBV12-3/TRBV12-4,many,TRBJ2-2,TRBD1,TGTGCCAGCAGTTGGGACAGTCCCGGGGAGCTGTTTTTT,CASSWDSPGELFF
TRBV3-1,few,TRBJ2-1,TRBD2,TGTGCCAGCAGCCCGCTAGCGGGAGGGCCGGGAAATGAGCAGTTCTTC,CASSPLAGGPGNEQFF
TRBV10-3,few,TRBJ1-2,TRBD1,TGTGCCATCAGGGGACAGGGAGGAGATGGCTACACCTTC,CAIRGQGGDGYTF
TRBV6-6,once,TRBJ2-3,-,TGTGCCAGCAGTTACTGGAGAGATACGCAGTATTTT,CASSYWRDTQYF
TRBV10-3,-,TRBJ2-7,-,TGTGCCATCAGACCCGGGACCGACTACGAGCAGTACTTC,CAIRPGTDYEQYF
TRBV10-3,few,TRBJ2-3,TRBD1,TGTGCCATCAGGGCCCTCCAGGGGGCGATCGGGAATACGGATACGCAGTATTTT,CAIRALQGAIGNTDTQYF
TRBV9,-,TRBJ2-1,-,TGTGCCAGCAGCGTAGCTGGGGACTTTTACAATGAGCAGTTCTTC,CASSVAGDFYNEQFF
TRBV20-1,once,TRBJ2-7,TRBD1,TGCAGTGCCCAGGGACAGGGCCTCTACGAGCAGTACTTC,CSAQGQGLYEQYF
TRBV12-3/TRBV12-4,-,TRBJ2-4,TRBD1,TGTGCCAGCAGCCGACAGGGCATTCAGTACTTC,CASSRQGIQYF
TRBV2,-,TRBJ2-3,-,TGTGCCAGCAGTGACCCCGGGGGCCTCACAGATACGCAGTATTTT,CASSDPGGLTDTQYF
TRBV5-1,-,TRBJ2-1,TRBD2,TGCGCCAGCGGATTAAGCGGGAGGGCCGATGAGCAGTTCTTC,CASGLSGRADEQFF
TRBV5-1,many,TRBJ2-3,TRBD1,TGCGCCAGCAGCTCGACAGGGGGAGAGGCAGATACGCAGTATTTT,CASSSTGGEADTQYF
TRBV10-3,-,TRBJ2-5,-,TGTGCCAACCGCGTGGGGACCCAGTACTTC,CANRVGTQYF
TRBV7-9,few,TRBJ1-5,-,TGTGCCAGCAGCTTCACAGGGACCAATCAGCCCCAGCATTTT,CASSFTGTNQPQHF
TRBV3-1,-,TRBJ2-7,-,TGTGCCAGCGCCGCCCGGGACGGAGCCTACGAGCAGTACTTC,CASAARDGAYEQYF
TRBV6-1,few,TRBJ2-6,-,TGTGCCAGCACATTGGGGAGTCACTCTGGGGCCAACGTCCTGACTTTC,CASTLGSHSGANVLTF
TRBV18,once,TRBJ2-1,-,TGTGCCAGCTCACGTCAGGAGACCTCCTACAATGAGCAGTTCTTC,CASSRQETSYNEQFF
TRBV12-3/TRBV12-4,many,TRBJ1-1,TRBD1,TGTGCCAGCAGCCCAACCCAGGGGGGCCTCAACACTGAAGCTTTCTTT,CASSPTQGGLNTEAFF
TRBV6-6,-,TRBJ2-1,-,TGTGCCAGCAGTTTTCTGGCCGAAAATGAGCAGTTCTTC,CASSFLAENEQFF
TRBV20-1,-,TRBJ2-5,-,TGCAGTGCTCCTCTGGACTACTCTCGAGGGACCCAGTACTTC,CSAPLDYSRGTQYF